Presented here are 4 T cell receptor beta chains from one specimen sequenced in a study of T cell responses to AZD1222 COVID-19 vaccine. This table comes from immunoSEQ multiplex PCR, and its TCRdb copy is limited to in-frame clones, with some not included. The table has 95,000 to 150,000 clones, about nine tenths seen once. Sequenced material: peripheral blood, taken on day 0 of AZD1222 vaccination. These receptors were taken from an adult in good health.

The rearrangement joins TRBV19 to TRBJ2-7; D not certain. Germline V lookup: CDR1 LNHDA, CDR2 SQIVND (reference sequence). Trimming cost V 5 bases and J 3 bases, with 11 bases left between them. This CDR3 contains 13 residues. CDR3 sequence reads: CASSYAILYEQYF. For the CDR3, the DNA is TGTGCCAGTAGTTATGCTATCCTCTACGAGCAGTACTTC.

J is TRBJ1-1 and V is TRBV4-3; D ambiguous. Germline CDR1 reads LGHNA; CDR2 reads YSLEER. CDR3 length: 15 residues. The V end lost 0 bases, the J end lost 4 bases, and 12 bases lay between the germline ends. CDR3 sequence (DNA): TGCGCCAGCAGCCAAGATCCCCACACGAGCACTGAAGCTTTCTTT. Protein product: CASSQDPHTSTEAFF.

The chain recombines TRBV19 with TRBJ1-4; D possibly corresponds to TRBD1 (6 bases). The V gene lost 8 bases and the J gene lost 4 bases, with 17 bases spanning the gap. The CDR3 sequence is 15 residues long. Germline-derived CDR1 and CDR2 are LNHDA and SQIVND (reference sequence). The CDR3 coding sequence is TGTGCCAGTGTCTCCGGGCAGGGGCTTAATGAAAAACTGTTTTTT. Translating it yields CASVSGQGLNEKLFF.

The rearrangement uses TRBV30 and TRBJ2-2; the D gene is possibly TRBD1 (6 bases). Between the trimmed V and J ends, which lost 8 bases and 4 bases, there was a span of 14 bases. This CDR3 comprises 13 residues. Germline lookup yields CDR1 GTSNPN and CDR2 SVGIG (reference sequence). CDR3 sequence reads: CAVRGGGTGELFF. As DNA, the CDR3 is TGTGCCGTCAGGGGTGGCGGCACCGGGGAGCTGTTTTTT.